These T cell receptor beta chains were read from a single sample in a study of blood T cells in healthy people across ages. In TCRdb, the 5' RACE reads were re-called with MiXCR into one record per CDR3 protein. The sample yields roughly 720,000 distinct CDR3 sequences, about 55% seen once. The specimen was blood. These receptors all stem from an elderly man in good health. CDR3s include the opening cysteine and the closing phenylalanine or tryptophan. The order of the fields is V gene, clone size, J gene, D gene, CDR3 protein, CDR3 DNA. The D gene is left open where the match is weak. For some rows the clone size is stated as once, few or many, or as a class when expanded; others skip it.

TRBV20-1	.	TRBJ2-7	TRBD1	CSALVGTGGFEQYF	TGCAGTGCTTTGGTGGGGACAGGGGGCTTCGAGCAGTACTTC
TRBV18	.	TRBJ2-7	.	CASSPDEPYEQYF	TGTGCCAGCTCACCAGATGAGCCCTACGAGCAGTACTTC
TRBV15	.	TRBJ2-7	.	CATSRVGTRPPYEQYF	TGTGCCACCAGCAGAGTCGGAACGCGACCTCCCTACGAGCAGTACTTC
TRBV7-2	.	TRBJ1-1	.	CASSLDRGRTEAFF	TGTGCCAGCAGCTTAGATCGGGGGAGGACTGAAGCTTTCTTT
TRBV29-1	.	TRBJ2-2	.	CSVTELHPGELFF	TGCAGCGTTACAGAATTACATCCCGGGGAGCTGTTTTTT
TRBV5-1	.	TRBJ1-1	.	CASSLAGRSAAFF	TGCGCCAGCAGCTTGGCGGGCAGAAGTGCGGCTTTCTTT
TRBV27	.	TRBJ2-7	.	CATLASGEQYF	TGTGCCACCTTAGCCAGCGGCGAGCAGTACTTC
TRBV29-1	.	TRBJ2-2	TRBD1	CSAGGPRDRGAGELFF	TGCAGCGCCGGAGGGCCTCGGGACAGGGGTGCCGGGGAGCTGTTTTTT
TRBV7-2	.	TRBJ2-3	TRBD2	CASSTKRESTDTQYF	TGTGCCAGCAGCACCAAGCGGGAGAGCACAGATACGCAGTATTTT
TRBV12-3/TRBV12-4	.	TRBJ2-3	TRBD2	CASSAGLAGDRYAYF	TGTGCCAGCAGCGCCGGACTAGCGGGAGACAGATACGCGTATTTT
TRBV12-3/TRBV12-4	few	TRBJ2-3	.	CASSDGRSSADTQYF	TGTGCCAGCAGTGACGGCAGGTCGAGCGCTGATACGCAGTATTTT
TRBV7-2	few	TRBJ2-1	TRBD2	CASSLGSRLAGSNEQFF	TGTGCCAGCAGCTTAGGGAGCAGACTAGCGGGAAGTAATGAGCAGTTCTTC
TRBV20-1	.	TRBJ2-5	.	CSASVPSAQETQYF	TGCAGTGCTAGCGTTCCTAGCGCTCAAGAGACCCAGTACTTC
TRBV15	.	TRBJ2-3	TRBD2	CATSGLLAGDPDTQYF	TGTGCCACCAGCGGACTTCTAGCGGGAGACCCAGATACGCAGTATTTT
TRBV2	few	TRBJ2-7	.	CASRADGYEQYF	TGTGCCAGCAGAGCGGACGGCTACGAGCAGTACTTC
TRBV20-1	.	TRBJ1-1	.	CSATPNGLTEAFF	TGCAGTGCTACGCCGAACGGACTCACTGAAGCTTTCTTT
TRBV5-1	.	TRBJ2-1	.	CASSPAGVPYNEQFF	TGCGCCAGCAGCCCGGCCGGGGTTCCCTACAATGAGCAGTTCTTC
TRBV6-2/TRBV6-3	few	TRBJ2-1	.	CASSYEDNRAYNEQFF	TGTGCCAGCAGTTACGAGGACAACAGGGCATACAATGAGCAGTTCTTC
TRBV28	few	TRBJ2-4	.	CASSLEWNIQYF	TGTGCCAGCAGTTTGGAGTGGAACATTCAGTACTTC
TRBV11-3	.	TRBJ2-1	TRBD2	CASSPSTSGTHNEQFF	TGTGCCAGCAGCCCCTCGACTAGCGGGACCCACAATGAGCAGTTCTTC
TRBV9	.	TRBJ2-7	.	CASSVRRQAGYNEQYF	TGTGCCAGCAGCGTACGCCGCCAAGCGGGCTACAATGAGCAGTACTTC
TRBV6-2/TRBV6-3	.	TRBJ2-7	TRBD2	CASRKTSGSIFYEQYF	TGTGCCAGCAGGAAGACTAGCGGGAGCATCTTCTACGAGCAGTACTTC
TRBV20-1	.	TRBJ2-7	.	CSASGLIGTGLLAGFNEQYF	TGCAGTGCTAGTGGGCTGATCGGGACAGGGTTACTAGCGGGGTTCAATGAGCAGTACTTC
TRBV9	.	TRBJ2-2	.	CASSVGSLNTGELFF	TGTGCCAGCAGCGTAGGCTCCCTGAACACCGGGGAGCTGTTTTTT
TRBV20-1	.	TRBJ2-1	.	CSALDVLHSYNEQFF	TGCAGTGCGCTGGACGTACTCCACTCCTACAATGAGCAGTTCTTC
TRBV20-1	.	TRBJ1-2	.	CSAENVDSYGYTF	TGCAGTGCTGAGAACGTGGACAGCTATGGCTACACCTTC
TRBV7-2	.	TRBJ2-1	.	CASSGGTVYNEQFF	TGTGCCAGCAGCGGAGGGACGGTCTACAATGAGCAGTTCTTC
TRBV11-2	few	TRBJ2-7	.	CASSFLQASSYEQYF	TGTGCCAGCAGCTTCCTCCAGGCGTCGTCCTACGAGCAGTACTTC
TRBV7-9	once	TRBJ2-7	.	CASTKGTQGPNEQYF	TGTGCCAGCACCAAAGGGACTCAGGGGCCCAACGAGCAGTACTTC
TRBV5-6	few	TRBJ2-7	.	CASSLVGYSYEQYF	TGTGCCAGCAGCTTGGTAGGGTACTCCTACGAGCAGTACTTC